This TCR beta chain was retrieved from a study of T cells in Graves' hyperthyroidism and ophthalmopathy. Overall study context: Peripheral blood was drawn at first diagnosis, prior to all treatment. Study outcomes and limitations: Using 13 V-J features, a model discriminated ophthalmopathy from stable hyperthyroidism.

This clonotype was seen repeatedly, ten times or more. The target antigen is unknown. RNA transcripts were the template for amplifying TCR beta CDR3 regions. The TCR CDR3 first-round RT-PCR relied on the HTBI primer set. A single record per CDR3 protein comes from TCRdb applying MiXCR to the multiplex PCR reads. Of around 420,000 distinct CDR3 sequences listed, around 15% are singletons. Trimming shortened V by 8 bases and J by 2 bases, and 16 bases separated the two germline ends. The CDR3 contains 15 residues. In germline, CDR1 is MNHNS, CDR2 SASEGT. Stable Graves' hyperthyroidism meant no ophthalmopathy progression within 18 months.

This TCR came from a woman between 18 and 29 years old with Graves' hyperthyroidism. The chain joins TRBV6-1 to TRBJ1-5, with unresolved D. Sequenced: blood. CDR3 sequence: CASSSVGFGNQPQHF. CDR3 nucleotide sequence: TGTGCCAGCTCTTCAGTTGGATTTGGCAATCAGCCCCAGCATTTT.